Listed below are T cell receptor beta chains from one sample, sequenced in a study of blood T cells in healthy people across ages. TCRdb called the 5' RACE reads again in MiXCR, with one record for every CDR3 protein. The data show about 1.8 million distinct CDR3 sequences, roughly 49% seen once. Sequenced sample: blood. The receptor source for this set is a middle-aged woman in good health. Each CDR3 is given with its conserved first and last residue. The D gene is left open where the match is weak. Size is stated for part of the rows, as once, few or many counts, or as a class when the clone is expanded.

TRBD2	.	TRBV6-6	TRBJ2-1	TGTGCCAGCAGTTCCAGTGATCTAGCGGGGGTAGACAATGAGCAGTTCTTC	CASSSSDLAGVDNEQFF
TRBD1	.	TRBV7-2	TRBJ1-5	TGTGCCAGCAGCTCCGGACAGGGGCCTCTCAATCAGCCCCAGCATTTT	CASSSGQGPLNQPQHF
.	.	TRBV5-1	TRBJ2-1	TGCGCCAGCAACGACAGGGACGGGAGTCCCTACAATGAGCAGTTCTTC	CASNDRDGSPYNEQFF
TRBD1	.	TRBV27	TRBJ1-6	TGTGCCAGCCGCGACAGGGGGCGGACAGGTTCACCCCTCCACTTT	CASRDRGRTGSPLHF
.	few	TRBV7-2	TRBJ1-2	TGTGCCAGCAGCGCGATCCTGGAGGGCGGCTACACCTTC	CASSAILEGGYTF
.	few	TRBV5-5	TRBJ1-5	TGTGCCAGCAGCTTTGAGGGTAGGCCCTTTCAGCCCCAGCATTTT	CASSFEGRPFQPQHF
.	.	TRBV5-1	TRBJ2-5	TGCGCCAGCAGCTTGGTTGAGGCTTTTCAAGAGACCCAGTACTTC	CASSLVEAFQETQYF
.	.	TRBV9	TRBJ2-5	TGTGCCAGCAGCGTCACGAGCGGCCAAGCAACCCAGTACTTC	CASSVTSGQATQYF
.	.	TRBV20-1	TRBJ1-4	TGCAGTCCCACACACGCAACTAATGGAAAACTGTTTTTT	CSPTHATNGKLFF
TRBD2	.	TRBV28	TRBJ2-5	TGTGCCAGCAGAAAAGATCTAGCGGGGGGAGAGACCCAGTACTTC	CASRKDLAGGETQYF
.	few	TRBV14	TRBJ2-3	TGTGCCAGCAGCCCTACCATGAGGTCAGATACGCAGTATTTT	CASSPTMRSDTQYF
.	.	TRBV4-1	TRBJ2-1	TGCGCCAGCAGCCAAGGGCGTCGAGGGGCAGAGGAGCAGTTCTTC	CASSQGRRGAEEQFF
.	.	TRBV2	TRBJ2-6	TGTGCCAGCATGACCGTCCGGATTTCGGACTCTGGGGCCAACGTCCTGACTTTC	CASMTVRISDSGANVLTF
.	few	TRBV12-3/TRBV12-4	TRBJ2-5	TGTGCCAGCGCCTTGGGGTACCAAGAGACCCAGTACTTC	CASALGYQETQYF
.	few	TRBV7-2	TRBJ2-3	TGTGCCAGCAGCTTATTTCGGGGCCCTAGCACAGATACGCAGTATTTT	CASSLFRGPSTDTQYF
TRBD2	.	TRBV12-3/TRBV12-4	TRBJ2-7	TGTGCCAGCAGTCGCGGGGGGAAGCAGTACTTC	CASSRGGKQYF
.	.	TRBV28	TRBJ2-3	TGTGCCAGCAGTTTACGGCGGGGACCCACAGATACGCAGTATTTT	CASSLRRGPTDTQYF
.	.	TRBV5-1	TRBJ2-3	TGCGCCAGCAGCCCTTATCAGGGGGAGGCAGATACGCAGTATTTT	CASSPYQGEADTQYF
TRBD1	.	TRBV29-1	TRBJ2-2	TGCAGCGTTAACAGGGGGCAACACACCGGGGAGCTGTTTTTT	CSVNRGQHTGELFF
TRBD1	.	TRBV20-1	TRBJ2-5	TGCAGTGCTAGAGATCTCCGTGGACAGGAATCGCGAGGGCAGTACTTC	CSARDLRGQESRGQYF
TRBD1	.	TRBV7-2	TRBJ2-4	TGTGCCAGCAGCCTGGACAGGGGGAAGCAGTACTTC	CASSLDRGKQYF
TRBD1	few	TRBV29-1	TRBJ2-7	TGCAGCGTTTTAACTCCCGGACAGGGGGCTTACAATGAGCAGTACTTC	CSVLTPGQGAYNEQYF
TRBD2	few	TRBV11-2	TRBJ2-5	TGTGCCAGCAGTTTAAGAGGAGCGGGGGAGTACCAAGAGACCCAGTACTTC	CASSLRGAGEYQETQYF
TRBD2	.	TRBV6-2/TRBV6-3	TRBJ2-3	TGTGCCAGCAGAACAACTAAGCGGGAGACCACAGATACGCAGTATTTT	CASRTTKRETTDTQYF
.	many	TRBV7-2	TRBJ2-5	TGTGCCAGCAGGCAACCTCACGGCCAAGAGACCCAGTACTTC	CASRQPHGQETQYF
.	few	TRBV25-1	TRBJ1-2	TGTGCCAGCAGTGACAGTACTGGGGCCGGGTACGGCTACACCTTC	CASSDSTGAGYGYTF
.	.	TRBV29-1	TRBJ2-1	TGCAGCGATGAACGTTTCAATGAGCAGTTCTTC	CSDERFNEQFF
.	.	TRBV7-9	TRBJ2-1	TGTGCCAGCAGCTTTCACGGGACAAACAATGAGCAGTTCTTC	CASSFHGTNNEQFF
.	once	TRBV2	TRBJ2-7	TGTGCCAGCATGAGGGGCACCTACGAGCAGTACTTC	CASMRGTYEQYF
.	few	TRBV7-8	TRBJ2-7	TGTGCCAGCAGCTTCGGGGGAGAAGGACATTCCTACGAGCAGTACTTC	CASSFGGEGHSYEQYF
TRBD1	.	TRBV25-1	TRBJ2-7	TGTGCCAGCGGGCCAGACAGGGGCCCAAGCTCCTACGAGCAGTACTTC	CASGPDRGPSSYEQYF
.	.	TRBV3-1	TRBJ1-1	TGTGCCAGCAGCCCAGCACGGAAGAACACTGAAGCTTTCTTT	CASSPARKNTEAFF
TRBD2	few	TRBV6-1	TRBJ2-1	TGTGCCAGCAGTCTTGGGCTAACCGGGACTAGCGGGGGGGTTAGCTCCTACAATGAGCAGTTCTTC	CASSLGLTGTSGGVSSYNEQFF
TRBD1	.	TRBV4-3	TRBJ2-1	TGCGCCAGCAGCCAGAGGAGGACAGGGGGCCTCTACAATGAGCAGTTCTTC	CASSQRRTGGLYNEQFF
TRBD1	.	TRBV6-1	TRBJ2-3	TGTGCCAGCTTCGCACTACAGGGGGTTCTCACAGATACGCAGTATTTT	CASFALQGVLTDTQYF
.	.	TRBV3-1	TRBJ1-2	TGTGCCAGCAGCCAGGCGGCCGATTATGGCTACACCTTC	CASSQAADYGYTF
TRBD1	few	TRBV7-2	TRBJ2-7	TGTGCCAGCAGCCCCCACCCCGGGACAGTTGTCGAGCAGTACTTC	CASSPHPGTVVEQYF
.	.	TRBV2	TRBJ2-1	TGTGCCAGCATCGGACCCCCCGGGGAGCAGTTCTTC	CASIGPPGEQFF
TRBD2	.	TRBV7-2	TRBJ2-5	TGTGCCAGCAGCCCCTACCTAGTGGGTGGCGGGGGGGACCAAGAGACCCAGTACTTC	CASSPYLVGGGGDQETQYF
.	.	TRBV7-9	TRBJ1-1	TGTGCCAGCAGCAGGGGACCGTTGAACACTGAAGCTTTCTTT	CASSRGPLNTEAFF
.	once	TRBV7-9	TRBJ2-7	TGTGCCAGCAGCTTAGGCATGATCCCCTGCGAGCAGTACTTC	CASSLGMIPCEQYF
TRBD1	.	TRBV12-3/TRBV12-4	TRBJ1-1	TGTGCCAGCAGCAGTGGGACAGGGCGGTGGGACACTGAAGCTTTCTTT	CASSSGTGRWDTEAFF
TRBD2	.	TRBV12-3/TRBV12-4	TRBJ2-3	TGTGCCAGCAGTTCCCCTACTAGCGGGTCAACAGATGCGCAGTATTTT	CASSSPTSGSTDAQYF
.	once	TRBV5-6	TRBJ2-3	TGTGCCAGCAGCGCGGACGGGACCGATATTTTTAGCACAGATACGCAGTATTTT	CASSADGTDIFSTDTQYF
.	.	TRBV18	TRBJ2-1	TGTGCCAGCTCACCACCTCTGGAACATACACTCGATGAGCAGTTCTTC	CASSPPLEHTLDEQFF
TRBD2	.	TRBV7-2	TRBJ2-5	TGTGCCAGCAGCTTTTTGGGCGGGACCAGCGGGGCACAAGAGACCCAGTACTTC	CASSFLGGTSGAQETQYF
TRBD1	.	TRBV3-1	TRBJ2-3	TGTGCCAGCAGCCAAGGGAGACAGGGGCTAAAACAAGATACGCAGTATTTT	CASSQGRQGLKQDTQYF
.	few	TRBV12-3/TRBV12-4	TRBJ2-7	TGTGCCAGCAGTCCGGGGCTCAAGGGCGAGCAGTACTTC	CASSPGLKGEQYF
.	few	TRBV11-1	TRBJ1-1	TGTGCCAGCAGCCCGGAGAACACTGAAGCTTTCTTT	CASSPENTEAFF
TRBD2	.	TRBV7-2	TRBJ2-5	TGTGCCAGCAGCCCAAATCGACTAGCGGGCCGACAAGAGACCCAGTACTTC	CASSPNRLAGRQETQYF
TRBD2	.	TRBV7-9	TRBJ2-3	TGTGCCAGCGAGGGGTTTCTAGCGGATGGTCCTTCAGATACGCAGTATTTT	CASEGFLADGPSDTQYF